This TCR beta chain was captured in a study of PD-1 blockade in classical Hodgkin lymphoma. Generated by immunoSEQ multiplex PCR, the TCRdb table keeps only in-frame clones and is missing some. The sample lists under 70,000 clones, roughly 88% occurring once. With no exception, relapse followed autologous stem cell transplantation in all patients, and brentuximab vedotin exposure varied. Germline CDR1 GTSNPN, CDR2 SVGIG (reference sequence). The CDR3 contains 15 residues. J gave up 5 bases and V 0 bases, and 7 bases lay outside the gene matches. The input for sequencing was peripheral blood mononuclear cells (PBMCs), taken at baseline. The chain uses TRBV30 and TRBJ2-5, with 9 nucleotides matching TRBD2. The clonotype comes from a human donor with classical Hodgkin lymphoma. The CDR3 DNA is TGTGCCTGGAGTGTTGCTGGACTAGCGTTTGAGACCCAGTACTTC. Translated, it gives CAWSVAGLAFETQYF.